The rows below give T cell receptor beta chains drawn from one sample of a study of human T cells and chemical hapten exposure. TCRdb itself ran the RACE reads through MiXCR, one entry per CDR3 protein. The sample shows about 40,000 distinct CDR3 sequences, 3.3% of them seen only once. Sequenced here: whole blood, sampled in connection with sensitization to the hapten diphenylcyclopropenone (DPC). Receptors were obtained from a man aged 40-49 years with alopecia areata. Some clones in this sample may be carry-over from other donors' samples. Both conserved end residues are trimmed from each CDR3.

J,V,CDR3
TRBJ1-5,TRBV6-5,ASSARQGPSWPQH
TRBJ2-7,TRBV27,ASRWTGQTYEQY
TRBJ1-2,TRBV7-9,ASSLGTGGYGYT
TRBJ2-3,TRBV7-8,ASIPLAFTSTDTQY
TRBJ2-6,TRBV12-3/TRBV12-4,ASRLDSSGANVLT
TRBJ2-4,TRBV4-2,ASSHRQGAPDSLVKNIQY
TRBJ2-7,TRBV28,ASRGIRSSYEQY
TRBJ1-1,TRBV6-6,ASSYSRGHKNTEAF
TRBJ2-7,TRBV28,AVKDRLIHEQY
TRBJ2-6,TRBV4-3,ASSQDLPWGSGANVLT
TRBJ2-1,TRBV7-9,ASSPARQEQF
TRBJ1-1,TRBV19,ASSHPTGRTEAF